These 32 T cell receptor beta chains came from one sample sequenced in a study of blood T cell repertoires in COVID-19. Assay used: immunoSEQ multiplex PCR; TCRdb lists only in-frame clones, some missing. In the table there are some 200,000 clones, 86% of which are singletons. The sample taken for sequencing was peripheral blood. These receptors all come from a woman between 70 and 85 years old with acute or convalescent COVID-19.

The gene calls are TRBV4-3 and TRBJ2-3, with 12 bases lining up with TRBD2. Germline V gene sequence: CDR1 LGHNA, CDR2 YSLEER. The CDR3 sequence is 19 residues long. J gave up 1 base and V 1 base, and 9 bases lay outside the gene matches. The CDR3 here is CASSQGPWTSGTGTDTQYF. The CDR3 bases are TGCGCCAGCAGCCAAGGTCCCTGGACTAGCGGGACCGGCACAGATACGCAGTATTTT.

This clone came up once. The V and J genes are TRBV3-1 (or the pseudogene TRBV3-2) and TRBJ1-5; maybe TRBD1 (5 bases). Trimming removed 1 base from V and 7 bases from J, with 8 bases in between. CDR1 is LGHDT, CDR2 YNNKEL, per germline (reference sequence). The CDR3 is 13 residues long. The CDR3 DNA reads TGTGCCAGCAGCCAAGGGGGGGGGCAGCCCCAGCATTTT. Translation gives CASSQGGGQPQHF.

This clone was detected a few times. The chain recombines TRBV10-2 with TRBJ2-7, with D possibly matching TRBD2 (5 bases). This CDR3 comprises 14 residues. In germline, CDR1 is WSHSY, CDR2 SAAADI. V shed 2 bases and J shed 2 bases, with 10 bases lying between them. CDR3 nucleotides: TGCGCCAGCAGTGAGGGACTCTCACCCTACGAGCAGTACTTC. Protein product: CASSEGLSPYEQYF.

DNA for the CDR3: TGTGCCAGCAGTTTACAGATTAACTATGGCTACACCTTC. The encoded protein is CASSLQINYGYTF. The rearrangement links TRBV3-1 (or the pseudogene TRBV3-2) to TRBJ1-2; D not resolved. Trimming stripped 6 bases from V and 1 base from J, with 9 bases between. Per the germline V gene, CDR1 is LGHDT and CDR2 is YNNKEL (reference sequence). This CDR3 is 13 amino acids long.

This clone was detected only a few times. The rearrangement joins TRBV5-1 to TRBJ2-3, with 11 bases that match TRBD1. Germline V CDR1 and CDR2: SGHRS, YFSETQ. Trimming at V came to 4 bases and at J to 5 bases, leaving 3 bases not matched to a gene. The CDR3 spans 14 residues. Written as DNA, the CDR3 is TGCGCCAGCAGCGGACAGGGGGCGATAGATACGCAGTATTTT. Amino acid sequence: CASSGQGAIDTQYF.

The CDR3 DNA is TGTGCCAGCAGCTCTGGATTCGGGGTCCAAGAGACCCAGTACTTC. This codes for CASSSGFGVQETQYF. The gene calls are TRBV7-2 and TRBJ2-5; maybe TRBD2 (5 bases). The V end lost 4 bases, the J end lost 1 base, and 13 bases lay between the germline ends. Germline values: CDR1 SGHTA, CDR2 FQGNSA. The CDR3 has 15 residues. Variable domain in full (rest from reference TRBV7-2 and TRBJ2-5): GAGVSQSPSNKVTEKGKDVELRCDPISGHTALYWYRQSLGQGLEFLIYFQGNSAPDKSGLPSDRFSAERTGGSVSTLTIQRTQQEDSAVYLCASSSGFGVQETQYFGPGTRLLVL.

The chain couples TRBV5-1 to TRBJ2-1, with TRBD1 matching 9 bases. The length of the CDR3 is 19 residues. The germline V gene encodes CDR1 SGHRS and CDR2 YFSETQ. V lost 5 bases and J lost 4; bases outside the gene matches: 19. CDR3 nucleotide sequence: TGCGCCAGCAGAATTCTCAGAGGGACAGGGTTCGGATTATACAATGAGCAGTTCTTC. Its translation is CASRILRGTGFGLYNEQFF.

This clone occurred once. The chain recombines TRBV29-1 with TRBJ2-5, with D perhaps matching TRBD1 (5 bases). The CDR3 is 13 residues long. V lost 5 bases and J lost 2, with 12 bases in between. Germline-derived CDR1 and CDR2 are SQVTM and ANQGSEA. In DNA form, the CDR3 reads TGCAGCGTTTTGGGGCAGGGTCAAGAGACCCAGTACTTC. Its protein is CSVLGQGQETQYF.

This clone showed up just once. Other DNA sequences from this sample encode an identical CDR3 as well. This rearrangement joins TRBV18 to TRBJ1-1; D call uncertain. Germline V lookup: CDR1 KGHSH, CDR2 LQKENI. This CDR3 spans 13 amino acids. The V end lost 3 bases, the J end lost 0 bases, and 5 bases lay between the germline ends. CDR3 loop: CASSPGLNTEAFF. Here the CDR3 DNA reads TGTGCCAGCTCACCGGGCCTGAACACTGAAGCTTTCTTT.

The V and J genes are TRBV5-1 and TRBJ2-2; the D gene is possibly TRBD2 (5 bases). Deletions cut 5 bases from V and 0 bases from J, with 14 bases between. Per the germline V gene, CDR1 is SGHRS and CDR2 is YFSETQ. The CDR3 totals 16 residues. The DNA of the CDR3 is TGCGCCAGCAGTACGGGCGGGCCTTCGAACACCGGGGAGCTGTTTTTT. Translation gives CASSTGGPSNTGELFF.

Only a few counts were recorded for this clone. The chain uses TRBV25-1 and TRBJ2-1, with 11 nucleotides matching TRBD2. The CDR3 is 15 amino acids. With V trimmed by 3 bases and J by 5 bases, 3 bases remained unmatched. Germline CDR1 reads MGHDK; CDR2 reads SYGVNS. CDR3 sequence (DNA): TGTGCCAGCAGTGATCAACTAGCGGGGGACAATGAGCAGTTCTTC. Amino acid sequence: CASSDQLAGDNEQFF.

The genes are TRBV4-1 and TRBJ2-2, with 9 nucleotides matching TRBD1. V shed 1 base, J shed 1 base, and the junction held 1 base outside the gene matches. Germline assignment: CDR1 MGHRA and CDR2 YSYEKL. The CDR3 runs 16 residues. Written as DNA, the CDR3 is TGCGCCAGCAGCCAAGCGGGACAGGGGAACACCGGGGAGCTGTTTTTT. Translating it yields CASSQAGQGNTGELFF.

In this sample, this clone turned up a few times. The chain couples TRBV10-3 to TRBJ2-1; 8 bases are shared with TRBD2. Losses at the gene ends were 7 bases for V and 0 bases for J; bases not matched to a gene: 11. CDR1 and CDR2 from the germline V gene are ENHRY and SYGVKD. The CDR3 loop spans 17 amino acids. CDR3 loop: CAIKGAGGSVSYNEQFF. CDR3 sequence (DNA): TGTGCCATCAAGGGTGCGGGAGGTTCCGTCTCCTACAATGAGCAGTTCTTC.

The chain carries TRBV2 and TRBJ2-3, with D possibly TRBD2 on 6 matching bases. This CDR3 contains 14 residues. The ends were cut back, 5 bases at V and 1 base at J, with 10 bases in the middle. Per germline, CDR1 SNHLY and CDR2 FYNNEI. In nucleotides, the CDR3 is TGTGCCAGCAGTCTGACTAGAGGCACAGATACGCAGTATTTT. The encoded protein is CASSLTRGTDTQYF. Using reference TRBV2 and TRBJ2-3 for the parts outside the CDR3, the full variable domain is EPEVTQTPSHQVTQMGQEVILRCVPISNHLYFYWYRQILGQKVEFLVSFYNNEISEKSEIFDDQFSVERPDGSNFTLKIRSTKLEDSAMYFCASSLTRGTDTQYFGPGTRLTVL.

This clone was recorded once. The chain carries TRBV5-1 and TRBJ2-7; 7 bases fit TRBD1. V was clipped by 8 bases and J by 2 bases; unmatched bases: 13. This CDR3 is built from 15 residues. Germline V gives CDR1 SGHRS, CDR2 YFSETQ. The chain's CDR3 is CASTPGDSVAYEQYF. The CDR3 DNA reads as TGCGCCAGTACCCCCGGGGACAGCGTTGCCTACGAGCAGTACTTC.

This chain links TRBV6-6 with TRBJ2-3, with D tentatively TRBD1 (5 bases). Trimming shortened V by 8 bases and J by 0 bases, and 12 bases separated the two germline ends. Germline loops: CDR1 MNHNY, CDR2 SVGAGI (reference sequence). This CDR3 is 14 amino acids long. CDR3 bases: TGTGCCAGCCGTGACAGCTCTAGCACAGATACGCAGTATTTT. Protein: CASRDSSSTDTQYF.

The genes are TRBV5-1 and TRBJ2-1; perhaps TRBD2 as D (5 bases). Per germline, CDR1 SGHRS and CDR2 YFSETQ. The CDR3 extends over 17 amino acids. Trimming took 0 bases from V and 7 from J, leaving 20 bases between them. CDR3 region: CASSLGGRPRGMNEQFF. The CDR3 nucleotides are TGCGCCAGCAGCTTGGGCGGCAGGCCCCGGGGTATGAATGAGCAGTTCTTC. The full variable domain, with the rest looked up from reference TRBV5-1 and TRBJ2-1, is KAGVTQTPRYLIKTRGQQVTLSCSPISGHRSVSWYQQTPGQGLQFLFEYFSETQRNKGNFPGRFSGRQFSNSRSEMNVSTLELGDSALYLCASSLGGRPRGMNEQFFGPGTRLTVL.

The J gene is TRBJ2-3, the V gene TRBV10-1; a possible D gene is TRBD1 (5 bases). CDR1 is WNHNN and CDR2 is SYGVQD in the germline V gene (reference sequence). Trimming cost V 2 bases and J 9 bases, with 18 bases left between them. This CDR3 spans 15 amino acids. Written as DNA, the CDR3 is TGCGCCAGCAGTGAGGCCCTACAACAGGCCCCAACGCAGTATTTT. Its translation: CASSEALQQAPTQYF.

The chain joins TRBV5-1 to TRBJ1-4; D gene uncertain. V lost 5 bases and J lost 1, with 3 bases in between. This CDR3 contains 12 residues. CDR1 is SGHRS, CDR2 YFSETQ, per germline. Here the CDR3 DNA reads TGCGCCAGCAGGAGAACTAATGAAAAACTGTTTTTT. Translation: CASRRTNEKLFF. The full variable domain, completed using reference TRBV5-1 and TRBJ1-4, is KAGVTQTPRYLIKTRGQQVTLSCSPISGHRSVSWYQQTPGQGLQFLFEYFSETQRNKGNFPGRFSGRQFSNSRSEMNVSTLELGDSALYLCASRRTNEKLFFGSGTQLSVL.

V and J are TRBV5-4 and TRBJ2-2; 8 bases fit TRBD2. The CDR3 is 19 residues long. V lost 4 bases and J lost 2; bases outside the gene matches: 16. Germline CDR1 SGHNT, CDR2 YYREEE (reference sequence). CDR3 residues: CASSPVQEGTSGNTGELFF. The CDR3, as DNA: TGTGCCAGCAGCCCGGTACAGGAGGGAACTAGCGGTAACACCGGGGAGCTGTTTTTT.

The chain couples TRBV19 to TRBJ2-7, with 7 bases identical to TRBD2. The CDR3 has 15 residues. J was trimmed by 6 bases and V by 5 bases; bases with no gene match: 13. From germline, CDR1 is LNHDA and CDR2 SQIVND (reference sequence). The CDR3 region is CASSPAGSSRSEQYF. As DNA, the CDR3 is TGTGCCAGTAGTCCAGCGGGGTCTTCCCGCTCCGAGCAGTACTTC.

This chain uses TRBV24-1 with TRBJ1-5; no reliable D call. Trimming shortened V by 5 bases and J by 4 bases, and 14 bases separated the two germline ends. Germline-derived CDR1 and CDR2 are KGHDR and SFDVKD. The CDR3 contains 15 residues. The CDR3 DNA sequence: TGTGCCACCAGTGTTGGATCCCGGGAGAATCAGCCCCAGCATTTT. This translates into CATSVGSRENQPQHF.

The chain is built from TRBV19 and TRBJ2-4; weak D call: TRBD1 (6 bases). Germline V gene data show CDR1 as LNHDA and CDR2 as SQIVND (reference sequence). This CDR3 has 15 residues. V was trimmed by 6 bases and J by 8 bases, leaving 20 bases between them. CDR3 sequence: CASSSVSLGGHIQYF. The CDR3 region has the DNA TGTGCCAGTAGCTCCGTCTCCTTAGGGGGACACATTCAGTACTTC.

The gene calls are TRBV5-1 and TRBJ2-3; TRBD2 matches 11 bases. J gave up 2 bases and V 3 bases, and 2 bases lay outside the gene matches. Per the germline V gene, CDR1 is SGHRS and CDR2 is YFSETQ. The CDR3 has 15 residues. CDR3 nucleotide sequence: TGCGCCAGCAGCTCGGGACTAGCGGACACAGATACGCAGTATTTT. Its protein product is CASSSGLADTDTQYF.

The V and J genes are TRBV24-1 and TRBJ2-3, with 7 bases identical to TRBD2. The CDR3 extends over 15 amino acids. The germline CDR1 and CDR2 sequences are KGHDR and SFDVKD. J gave up 2 bases and V 4 bases, and 5 bases lay outside the gene matches. CDR3 loop: CATSDPSGVTDTQYF. Here the CDR3 DNA reads TGTGCCACCAGTGACCCTAGCGGAGTCACAGATACGCAGTATTTT.

The chain couples TRBV6-5 to TRBJ1-2; 10 positions match TRBD1. The CDR3 covers 15 residues. V lost 2 bases to trimming and J lost 4 bases; unmatched junction nucleotides: 4. Per the germline V gene, CDR1 is MNHEY and CDR2 is SVGAGI. The CDR3 reads CASSYRDRGGYGYTF. CDR3 in DNA: TGTGCCAGCAGTTACCGGGACAGGGGCGGCTATGGCTACACCTTC.

This chain links TRBV27 with TRBJ2-1, with 8 bases that match TRBD2. There are 16 residues in the CDR3. Losses at the gene ends were 2 bases for V and 9 bases for J; bases not matched to a gene: 12. The V gene's germline CDR1 is MNHEY and CDR2 SMNVEV (reference sequence). The CDR3 region is CASSLIRGGGVREQFF. The CDR3 DNA follows: TGTGCCAGCAGTTTAATCCGGGGGGGAGGGGTCCGTGAGCAGTTCTTC.

CDR3 sequence reads: CASSAQSTGRGYEQFF. The CDR3 DNA reads TGTGCCAGTAGTGCCCAATCGACCGGGAGGGGGTATGAGCAGTTCTTC. This chain uses TRBV19 with TRBJ2-1, with 8 positions matching TRBD2. The CDR3 is 16 amino acids. Germline CDR1 LNHDA, CDR2 SQIVND (reference sequence). V shed 5 bases, J shed 8 bases, and the junction held 14 bases outside the gene matches.

The chain is built from TRBV24-1 and TRBJ2-1, with 11 positions matching TRBD2. This CDR3 contains 16 residues. Germline assignment: CDR1 KGHDR and CDR2 SFDVKD. V lost 5 bases, J lost 9 bases, and 11 bases stayed unmatched. In nucleotides, the CDR3 is TGTGCCACCAGTGCCCCCGGGCTAGCGGGAGGCCTTGAGCAGTTCTTC. Encoded protein: CATSAPGLAGGLEQFF.

DNA for the CDR3: TGCGCCAGCAGCCCAGGCCCGGGACAGGTGGATGGGGGCTACACCTTC. Amino acid sequence: CASSPGPGQVDGGYTF. The V call is TRBV5-1, the J call TRBJ1-2, with TRBD1 matching over 8 bases. V dropped 4 bases and J dropped 8; count of bases not matched to a gene: 16. The germline V gene encodes CDR1 SGHRS and CDR2 YFSETQ. There are 16 residues in the CDR3.

This clone has just one count. The V gene is TRBV4-2, the J gene TRBJ1-1; 9 bases are a match to TRBD1. Per the germline V gene, CDR1 is LGHNA and CDR2 is YNFKEQ. The V gene end was trimmed by 6 bases and the J gene end by 5 bases; junction bases not matched to a gene: 7. The CDR3 is 14 residues long. The CDR3 spells CASSGDREGTEAFF. As DNA, the CDR3 is TGTGCCAGCAGTGGGGACAGGGAGGGAACTGAAGCTTTCTTT.

This sequence joins TRBV7-9 and TRBJ2-7; 14 bases are a match to TRBD2. Per germline, CDR1 SEHNR and CDR2 FQNEAQ (reference sequence). The CDR3 length is 16 residues. The V and J ends lost 5 bases and 4 bases, in that order; junction bases with no gene match: 7. CDR3 loop: CASSIGTSGGPYEQYF. CDR3 DNA: TGTGCCAGCAGCATAGGGACTAGCGGGGGACCATACGAGCAGTACTTC.